This T cell receptor (beta chain) came from a study of lymphopenia after photon versus proton radiotherapy (dated by TCRdb to between 2018 and 2020). A note on the overall study: The immunological effects of photon versus proton radiation therapy were compared in patients with gastrointestinal tumors who developed high-grade lymphopenia. A cohort of around 20 patients with gastrointestinal tumors who received either photon or proton therapy and subsequently developed lymphopenia was included. The goal of the study was to characterize the differences between the two radiation modalities in how they affect the immune system.

A word on this clone: It lacks a known antigen. No clone much larger than this one lies a single base away; base qualities are absent.

The library was produced with the immunoSEQ multiplex PCR assay. Alongside multiparametric flow cytometry, deep sequencing of rearranged TCR beta loci was used to profile the T cell repertoires. In TCRdb, the immuneACCESS table is reduced to in-frame sequences with V and J assigned. These tables do not hold every clone; where another copy was compared, an unresolved V gene accounts for under half, and the others remain unexplained. Recorded for this sample are 50,000 or so clones; 80% to 95% of them occurred a single time. Of the sample, more than 15% falls within the top ten clones. The CDR1 and CDR2 encoded by the germline V gene are MDHEN and SYDVKM. Measured from the cysteine to the phenylalanine, the CDR3 is 15 residues long. Just the 45-base CDR3 DNA is kept, in frame starting at base 1. V loses 5 bases, J loses 3 bases, and the germline ends lie 17 bases apart. Results the study describes overall, beyond this receptor: Proton-treated patients stayed relatively stable during treatment, while photon-treated patients lost naive T cells and TCR diversity and gained effector/memory populations. Among patients across the cohort who died, overall survival time showed an inverse correlation with a larger post-nadir drop in TCR diversity. The authors looked at the survival association only in patients who died, and they framed better survival with proton therapy as a possibility rather than a demonstrated result. After the lymphocyte count nadir, photon-treated repertoires showed oligoclonal expansion, especially of CD8+ Temra cells, which drove the drop in diversity.

The rearrangement combines TRBV28 with TRBJ2-7; the D element might be TRBD1 or TRBD2, as each aligns at 5 bases. The sample was peripheral blood, taken from a patient treated with photon-based radiotherapy. The clonotype comes from a woman in her thirties or forties with cholangiocarcinoma. The nucleotide sequence reads as follows: TGTGCCAGCAGTACAGCCGGGACCGGAGTCTACGAGCAGTACTTC. Its amino acids are CASSTAGTGVYEQYF.